The 4 T cell receptor beta chains below were found in one sample sequenced in a study of chemoradiotherapy in HPV16-positive cancers. Some clones are missing from TCRdb's copy, which holds only in-frame ones; the method was immunoSEQ multiplex PCR. The profile shows fewer than 40,000 clones, 76% of them singletons. Sequenced material: blood, taken from a patient who underwent chemoradiotherapy. These receptor sequences come from a human donor with HPV-associated anogenital cancer.

The chain joins TRBV27 to TRBJ2-7, with 9 bases fitting TRBD2. J gave up 3 bases and V 5 bases, and 5 bases lay outside the gene matches. This CDR3 is 14 amino acids long. Germline V CDR1 and CDR2: MNHEY, SMNVEV (reference sequence). CDR3 region: CASSKRGVDYEQYF. The CDR3 bases are TGTGCCAGCAGTAAGCGGGGGGTGGACTACGAGCAGTACTTC.

The CDR3 DNA follows: TGTGCCAGCAGTTACTCGACGGGAAGGGATCAGCCCCAGCATTTT. Its protein product is CASSYSTGRDQPQHF. The chain links TRBV6-5 to TRBJ1-5; D is undetermined. Trimming left V 0 bases short and J 5 bases short, with 11 bases between. CDR1 and CDR2 from the germline V gene are MNHEY and SVGAGI. There are 15 residues in the CDR3.

The chain is built from TRBV5-1 and TRBJ2-5; 13 bases fit TRBD2. Unmatched junction bases numbered 9, after V lost 4 bases and J lost 0 bases. Germline CDR1 reads SGHRS; CDR2 reads YFSETQ. The CDR3 extends over 18 amino acids. CDR3 in amino acids: CASSLGLAGALYQETQYF. The DNA for the CDR3 is TGCGCCAGCAGCCTTGGACTAGCGGGGGCCTTGTACCAAGAGACCCAGTACTTC.

The rearrangement joins TRBV6-5 to TRBJ1-1; TRBD1 might be the D (6 bases). Looked up from germline, CDR1 is MNHEY and CDR2 is SVGAGI. V lost 7 bases and J lost 11, with 14 bases in between. The CDR3 is made up of 11 amino acids. The CDR3 DNA follows: TGTGCCAGCAACAGACCAGGGGATGCTTTCTTT. Amino acid sequence: CASNRPGDAFF.